What follows are 7 T cell receptor beta chains derived from one specimen sequenced in a study of T cell repertoires in cytomegalovirus infection. TCRdb re-called the reads with MiXCR, one entry per CDR3 protein. The sample holds 200,000 to 300,000 distinct CDR3 sequences; roughly 12% are singletons and the top ten take 1.5% to 2%. Sample: PBMCs. All receptors derive from a human donor in good health (CMV status not recorded). Some clones in this sample may be carry-over from other donors' samples.

This clonotype was counted at least ten times. J is TRBJ2-6 and V is TRBV5-1, with 8 bases aligning to TRBD1. The CDR3 is made up of 17 amino acids. V gave up 3 bases and J gave up 0 bases; unmatched junction bases: 5. Germline CDR1 and CDR2: SGHRS and YFSETQ. The CDR3 loop reads CASSSQGASSGANVLTF. For the CDR3, the DNA is TGCGCCAGCAGCTCCCAGGGGGCGAGCTCTGGGGCCAACGTCCTGACTTTC.

V and J are TRBV6-2 or TRBV6-3 and TRBJ2-7; 11 positions match TRBD2. V lost 8 bases and J lost 2; bases outside the gene matches: 11. Germline V gives CDR1 MNHEY, CDR2 SVGEGT. The CDR3 runs to 16 residues. The CDR3 loop reads CASSSQGLAGTYEQYF. For the CDR3, the DNA is TGTGCCAGCTCAAGCCAAGGACTAGCGGGTACCTACGAGCAGTACTTC.

This clonotype was seen ten or more times. This sequence joins TRBV7-8 and TRBJ1-2; a possible D gene is TRBD1 (6 bases). This CDR3 is 13 amino acids long. V lost 4 bases to trimming and J lost 8 bases, with 14 bases between them. From germline, CDR1 is SGHVS and CDR2 FQNEAQ. CDR3 coding DNA: TGTGCCAGCAGCTCCACGCAGGGGCGAGGCTACACCTTC. This gives the protein CASSSTQGRGYTF.

This clonotype has a count of ten or more. This chain links TRBV6-2 or TRBV6-3 with TRBJ1-2; the D is unclear. Germline CDR1 reads MNHEY; CDR2 reads SVGEGT. Trimming removed 5 bases from V and 10 bases from J, with 11 bases in between. CDR3 size: 11 residues. The CDR3 loop is CASSEIRVYTF. The CDR3 DNA reads TGTGCCAGCAGTGAAATCCGCGTCTACACCTTC.

This clonotype was observed at least ten times. The rearrangement links TRBV7-2 to TRBJ2-4; 10 bases match TRBD2. This CDR3 is 13 amino acids long. The J segment lost 15 bases and the V segment lost 3 bases, leaving 8 bases of the junction unmatched. Germline CDR1 is SGHTA and CDR2 is FQGNSA. For the CDR3, the DNA is TGTGCCAGCAGCTTGGGTAGCGGGGGGCGAGGGTACTTC. Amino acid sequence: CASSLGSGGRGYF.

The chain combines TRBV20-1 with TRBJ2-1; D might be TRBD2 (5 bases). CDR1 is DFQATT and CDR2 is SNEGSKA in the germline V gene (reference sequence). V was shortened by 3 bases and J by 4 bases, with 13 bases between the two germline ends. This CDR3 contains 14 residues. The CDR3 DNA follows: TGCAGTGCTAGCCCCGTGACTAATTACAATGAGCAGTTCTTC. This codes for CSASPVTNYNEQFF.

The chain couples TRBV4-3 to TRBJ1-6; possibly TRBD1 for D (6 bases). V dropped 0 bases and J dropped 8 bases, with 11 bases sitting between them. This CDR3 has 15 residues. CDR1 is LGHNA and CDR2 is YSLEER in the germline V gene. The CDR3 reads CASSQENRADSPLHF. CDR3 sequence (DNA): TGCGCCAGCAGCCAAGAAAACAGGGCCGATTCACCCCTCCACTTT.